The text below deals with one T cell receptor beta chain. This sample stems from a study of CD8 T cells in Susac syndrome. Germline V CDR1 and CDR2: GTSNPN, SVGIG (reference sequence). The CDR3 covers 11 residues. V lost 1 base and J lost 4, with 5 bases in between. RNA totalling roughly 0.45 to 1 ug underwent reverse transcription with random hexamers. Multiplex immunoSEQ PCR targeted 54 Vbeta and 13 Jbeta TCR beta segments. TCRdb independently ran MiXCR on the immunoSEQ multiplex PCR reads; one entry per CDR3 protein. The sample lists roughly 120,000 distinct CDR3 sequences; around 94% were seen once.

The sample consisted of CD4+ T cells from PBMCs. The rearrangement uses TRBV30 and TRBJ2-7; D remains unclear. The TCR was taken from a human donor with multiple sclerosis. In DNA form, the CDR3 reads TGTGCCTGGAGTGACCTATACGAGCAGTACTTC. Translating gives CAWSDLYEQYF.